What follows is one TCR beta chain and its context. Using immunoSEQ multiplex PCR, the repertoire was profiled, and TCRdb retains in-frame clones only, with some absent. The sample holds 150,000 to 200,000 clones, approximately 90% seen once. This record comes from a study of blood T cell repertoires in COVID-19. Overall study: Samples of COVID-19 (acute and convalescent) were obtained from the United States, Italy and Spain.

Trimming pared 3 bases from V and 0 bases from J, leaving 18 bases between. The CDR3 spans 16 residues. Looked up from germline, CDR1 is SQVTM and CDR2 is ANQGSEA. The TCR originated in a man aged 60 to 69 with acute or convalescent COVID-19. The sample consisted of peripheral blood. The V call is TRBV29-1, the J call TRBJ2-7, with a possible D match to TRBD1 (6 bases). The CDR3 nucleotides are TGCAGCGTTGAGGGTTGGGACAAGGGAGCCTCCTACGAGCAGTACTTC. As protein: CSVEGWDKGASYEQYF.